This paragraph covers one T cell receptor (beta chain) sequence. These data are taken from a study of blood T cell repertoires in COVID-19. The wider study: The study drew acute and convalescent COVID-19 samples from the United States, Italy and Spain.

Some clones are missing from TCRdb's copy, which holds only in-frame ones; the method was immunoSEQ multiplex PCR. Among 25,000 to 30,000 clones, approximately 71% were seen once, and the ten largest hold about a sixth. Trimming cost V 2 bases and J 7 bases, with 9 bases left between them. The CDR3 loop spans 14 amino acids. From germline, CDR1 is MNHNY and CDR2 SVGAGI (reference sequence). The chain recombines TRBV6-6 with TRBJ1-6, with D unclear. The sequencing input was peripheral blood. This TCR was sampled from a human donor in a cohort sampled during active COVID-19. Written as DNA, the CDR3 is TGTGCCAGCAGTTACACCCACGAGAATTCACCCCTCCACTTT. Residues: CASSYTHENSPLHF.